This is a list of T cell receptor beta chains from one sample in a study of beta chain features in type 1 diabetes. Profiled with immunoSEQ multiplex PCR; TCRdb holds only in-frame clones, not every one. Among around 250,000 clones, approximately 14% were seen once, and the ten largest hold about 0.018%. Input material: naive CD4+ T cells from blood. The receptors stem from a man aged 30 to 45 with type 1 diabetes. The CDR3 runs from the conserved cysteine through the conserved F or W. The D gene is left open where the match is weak. Some rows have no size entry. The others give once, few or many, or a class for an expanded clone.

V gene: TRBV27; clone size: NA; J gene: TRBJ2-5; D gene: TRBD2; CDR3 protein: CASSLGLSGTNSETQYF; CDR3 DNA: TGTGCCAGCAGTTTAGGCCTATCCGGGACTAATTCTGAGACCCAGTACTTC
V gene: TRBV2; clone size: NA; J gene: TRBJ1-1; D gene: NA; CDR3 protein: CASSADSNTEAFF; CDR3 DNA: TGTGCCAGCAGTGCCGACTCCAACACTGAAGCTTTCTTT
V gene: TRBV30; clone size: NA; J gene: TRBJ2-3; D gene: NA; CDR3 protein: CAWSVQGTGSADTQYF; CDR3 DNA: TGTGCCTGGAGTGTACAGGGAACAGGGTCGGCAGATACGCAGTATTTT
V gene: TRBV5-1; clone size: NA; J gene: TRBJ2-3; D gene: TRBD1; CDR3 protein: CASSLDPGGTGGEDTQYF; CDR3 DNA: TGCGCCAGCAGCTTGGATCCCGGAGGGACAGGGGGCGAGGATACGCAGTATTTT
V gene: TRBV18; clone size: NA; J gene: TRBJ1-2; D gene: NA; CDR3 protein: CASSPTGTTNYGYTF; CDR3 DNA: TGTGCCAGCTCCCCAACAGGAACCACTAACTATGGCTACACCTTC
V gene: TRBV29-1; clone size: NA; J gene: TRBJ2-5; D gene: TRBD1; CDR3 protein: CSVSRDRGTETQYF; CDR3 DNA: TGCAGCGTTTCCCGGGACAGGGGAACGGAGACCCAGTACTTC
V gene: TRBV18; clone size: NA; J gene: TRBJ2-1; D gene: NA; CDR3 protein: CASSPPNRFSNEQFF; CDR3 DNA: TGTGCCAGCTCACCACCGAACAGGTTCAGCAATGAGCAGTTCTTC
V gene: TRBV6-1; clone size: few; J gene: TRBJ2-5; D gene: NA; CDR3 protein: CASSELAGRETQYF; CDR3 DNA: TGTGCCAGCAGTGAGTTAGCTGGAAGGGAGACCCAGTACTTC
V gene: TRBV2; clone size: few; J gene: TRBJ2-2; D gene: NA; CDR3 protein: CASKFRANTGELFF; CDR3 DNA: TGTGCCAGCAAGTTTCGGGCGAACACCGGGGAGCTGTTTTTT
V gene: TRBV11-2; clone size: NA; J gene: TRBJ2-7; D gene: TRBD2; CDR3 protein: CASSSLAGGSREQYF; CDR3 DNA: TGTGCCAGCAGCTCGCTAGCGGGGGGCTCCCGGGAGCAGTACTTC
V gene: TRBV27; clone size: NA; J gene: TRBJ1-1; D gene: NA; CDR3 protein: CASNLEGHPNTEAFF; CDR3 DNA: TGTGCCAGCAACCTTGAAGGACACCCGAACACTGAAGCTTTCTTT
V gene: TRBV4-2; clone size: few; J gene: TRBJ1-4; D gene: NA; CDR3 protein: CASSQISGVEKLFF; CDR3 DNA: TGTGCCAGCAGCCAAATATCAGGGGTCGAAAAACTGTTTTTT
V gene: TRBV19; clone size: NA; J gene: TRBJ2-1; D gene: TRBD2; CDR3 protein: CASSIAGLGYEQFF; CDR3 DNA: TGTGCCAGTAGTATCGCGGGACTAGGATATGAGCAGTTCTTC
V gene: TRBV7-8; clone size: NA; J gene: TRBJ2-5; D gene: TRBD2; CDR3 protein: CASSPRGRTWEGTQYF; CDR3 DNA: TGTGCCAGCAGCCCTCGTGGCAGGACCTGGGAGGGGACCCAGTACTTC
V gene: TRBV25-1; clone size: few; J gene: TRBJ2-2; D gene: TRBD1; CDR3 protein: CASKTGEWAGELFF; CDR3 DNA: TGTGCCAGCAAAACAGGGGAATGGGCCGGGGAGCTGTTTTTT
V gene: TRBV2; clone size: NA; J gene: TRBJ2-2; D gene: TRBD2; CDR3 protein: CASSLFSGRETGELFF; CDR3 DNA: TGTGCCAGCAGTCTTTTTAGCGGGAGGGAAACCGGGGAGCTGTTTTTT
V gene: TRBV5-4; clone size: NA; J gene: TRBJ2-5; D gene: TRBD1; CDR3 protein: CASSLGQGAQGTQYF; CDR3 DNA: TGTGCCAGCAGCTTGGGACAGGGAGCACAGGGGACCCAGTACTTC
V gene: TRBV6-5; clone size: NA; J gene: TRBJ1-1; D gene: NA; CDR3 protein: CASSYGQNTEAFF; CDR3 DNA: TGTGCCAGCAGTTACGGCCAGAACACTGAAGCTTTCTTT
V gene: TRBV7-9; clone size: few; J gene: TRBJ1-1; D gene: NA; CDR3 protein: CASSKAENTEAFF; CDR3 DNA: TGTGCCAGCAGCAAAGCGGAGAACACTGAAGCTTTCTTT
V gene: TRBV2; clone size: few; J gene: TRBJ2-7; D gene: NA; CDR3 protein: CASSDYYEQYF; CDR3 DNA: TGTGCCAGCAGTGATTACTACGAGCAGTACTTC
V gene: TRBV6-5; clone size: NA; J gene: TRBJ1-5; D gene: TRBD1; CDR3 protein: CASSSTGVSNQPQHF; CDR3 DNA: TGTGCCAGCAGCTCCACAGGGGTGAGCAATCAGCCCCAGCATTTT
V gene: TRBV18; clone size: few; J gene: TRBJ2-7; D gene: NA; CDR3 protein: CASSPGDTGHEQYF; CDR3 DNA: TGTGCCAGCTCACCTGGGGACACAGGTCACGAGCAGTACTTC
V gene: TRBV25-1; clone size: NA; J gene: TRBJ1-5; D gene: NA; CDR3 protein: CASSEWGGNQPQHF; CDR3 DNA: TGTGCCAGCAGTGAATGGGGGGGAAATCAGCCCCAGCATTTT
V gene: TRBV7-2; clone size: NA; J gene: TRBJ1-4; D gene: TRBD1; CDR3 protein: CASSRGTTGAKEKLFF; CDR3 DNA: TGTGCCAGCAGCCGAGGGACGACAGGGGCAAAAGAAAAACTGTTTTTT
V gene: TRBV29-1; clone size: few; J gene: TRBJ2-1; D gene: TRBD1; CDR3 protein: CSSLQGAVGNEQFF; CDR3 DNA: TGCAGCTCATTACAGGGGGCGGTTGGTAATGAGCAGTTCTTC
V gene: TRBV19; clone size: few; J gene: TRBJ2-3; D gene: NA; CDR3 protein: CASSIRDTQYF; CDR3 DNA: TGTGCCAGTAGTATCCGAGATACGCAGTATTTT
V gene: TRBV28; clone size: few; J gene: TRBJ2-3; D gene: TRBD2; CDR3 protein: CASLTSGSGDTQYF; CDR3 DNA: TGTGCCAGCCTTACTAGCGGGTCTGGAGATACGCAGTATTTT
V gene: TRBV5-1; clone size: few; J gene: TRBJ2-5; D gene: NA; CDR3 protein: CASSLAGETQYF; CDR3 DNA: TGCGCCAGCAGCTTGGCCGGTGAGACCCAGTACTTC